This T cell receptor (beta chain) was recorded in a study of monozygotic twins with inflammatory bowel disease. cDNA synthesis was performed in eight separate reactions for each sample. Reprocessing the 5' RACE reads, TCRdb reports a single entry for every CDR3 protein and omits DNA. The sample data list around 380,000 distinct CDR3 sequences. The CDR3 is 14 residues long. CDR1 is SQVTM, CDR2 ANQGSEA, per germline. Regarding this clonotype: Its antigen is unknown.

Whole-study findings and limits: Since immunosuppressive treatments differed, patient repertoires may have gained added variability. Those with IBD had lower TCRbeta diversity (inverse Simpson) than their healthy co-twins did.

Sequencing input: blood. This sequence joins TRBV29-1 and TRBJ1-6; TCRdb gives TRBD1 as the D gene, but with no DNA this cannot be confirmed. The receptor's source is a human donor with ulcerative colitis or Crohn's disease, or a healthy co-twin of an affected twin (not recorded which). The CDR3 loop is CRYTGTAFWSPLHF. Full variable domain (outside the CDR3, taken from reference TRBV29-1 and TRBJ1-6): SAVISQKPSRDICQRGTSLTIQCQVDSQVTMMFWYRQQPGQSLTLIATANQGSEATYESGFVIDKFPISRPNLTFSTLTVSNMSPEDSSIYLCRYTGTAFWSPLHFGNGTRLTVT.